What follows are 26 T cell receptor beta chains derived from one specimen sequenced in a study of T cell responses to AZD1222 COVID-19 vaccine. Sequencing was performed with immunoSEQ multiplex PCR; in TCRdb, only in-frame clones are kept and a portion is missing. The top ten clones hold about 2.6% of a sample with around 180,000 clones, over 75% of them seen once. The starting material was peripheral blood, obtained on day 0 of AZD1222 vaccination. Receptors were obtained from an adult in good health.

The sample holds one count of this clone. This chain uses TRBV4-1 with TRBJ1-2; D is unresolved. This CDR3 region has 14 residues. V gave up 0 bases and J gave up 8 bases, with 13 bases separating them. CDR1 and CDR2 (germline): MGHRA, YSYEKL. CDR3: CASSQDGFPRGYTF. CDR3 bases: TGCGCCAGCAGCCAAGACGGATTTCCCCGGGGCTACACCTTC.

The J gene is TRBJ2-7, the V gene TRBV18; 7 nucleotides agree with TRBD1. Germline V gene lookup returns CDR1 KGHSH and CDR2 LQKENI. The CDR3 sequence is 14 residues long. Unmatched junction bases numbered 8, after V lost 6 bases and J lost 3 bases. CDR3: CASSPRDRVYEQYF. The CDR3 nucleotides read TGTGCCAGCTCCCCAAGGGACAGAGTCTACGAGCAGTACTTC.

This clone has only a few counts. The gene calls are TRBV6-4 and TRBJ1-2; D is unclear. The CDR3 spans 12 residues. V lost 0 bases, J lost 8 bases, and 7 bases lay in between. Per germline, CDR1 MRHNA and CDR2 SNTAGT. The CDR3 sequence is CASSDSGRGYTF. Here the CDR3 DNA reads TGTGCCAGCAGTGACTCCGGCAGGGGCTACACCTTC.

In DNA, the CDR3 is TGCGCCAGCAGCTTCGGACAGGGGGATGGCTACACCTTC. Amino acids: CASSFGQGDGYTF. The rearrangement joins TRBV5-1 to TRBJ1-2, with 10 bases fitting TRBD1. The CDR3 is made up of 13 amino acids. With V trimmed by 2 bases and J by 6 bases, 1 base remained unmatched. Germline assignment: CDR1 SGHRS and CDR2 YFSETQ.

This rearrangement joins TRBV11-1 to TRBJ2-1, with a tentative D call TRBD1 (5 bases). Per the germline V gene, CDR1 is SGHAT and CDR2 is FQDESV (reference sequence). The CDR3 loop spans 14 amino acids. Trimming removed 5 bases at V and 8 bases at J, with 16 bases between. The CDR3 sequence is CASSTNSGLDEQFF. The CDR3 DNA is TGTGCCAGCAGCACAAATTCAGGGTTGGATGAGCAGTTCTTC.

This chain links TRBV30 with TRBJ2-1; D gene uncertain. The CDR3 length is 13 residues. V was clipped by 1 base and J by 9 bases, with 13 bases between them. Germline V gene lookup returns CDR1 GTSNPN and CDR2 SVGIG (reference sequence). The CDR3 DNA reads as TGTGCCTGGAGTGCTCCTCTCGGCGGTGAGCAGTTCTTC. Its translation is CAWSAPLGGEQFF.

In its sample, this clone was seen once. The chain recombines TRBV6-5 with TRBJ1-2; TRBD1 matches at 7 bases. V shed 6 bases and J 8 bases; nucleotides not matched to a gene: 9. CDR1 is MNHEY and CDR2 is SVGAGI in the germline V gene. This CDR3 spans 13 amino acids. CDR3 sequence reads: CASRATGQGGYTF. In DNA form, the CDR3 reads TGTGCCAGCAGGGCGACAGGGCAAGGGGGCTACACCTTC.

The genes are TRBV7-9 and TRBJ1-2; D unresolved. The CDR3 covers 13 residues. From germline, CDR1 is SEHNR and CDR2 FQNEAQ (reference sequence). V was cut by 1 base and J by 0 bases, with 3 bases left in between. CDR3 sequence reads: CASSLVANYGYTF. The CDR3 DNA reads as TGTGCCAGCAGCTTAGTTGCTAACTATGGCTACACCTTC.

The chain carries TRBV15 and TRBJ1-1; tentatively, D is TRBD1 (5 bases). V lost 1 base and J lost 0, with 6 bases in between. Germline values: CDR1 LNHNV, CDR2 YYDKDF (reference sequence). The CDR3 runs to 14 residues. This CDR3 is CATSRGQMNTEAFF. The CDR3 DNA is TGTGCCACCAGCAGAGGACAGATGAACACTGAAGCTTTCTTT. Based on the CDR3 plus reference TRBV15 and TRBJ1-1, the full variable domain is DAMVIQNPRYQVTQFGKPVTLSCSQTLNHNVMYWYQQKSSQAPKLLFHYYDKDFNNEADTPDNFQSRRPNTSFCFLDIRSPGLGDTAMYLCATSRGQMNTEAFFGQGTRLTVV.

The chain couples TRBV6-5 to TRBJ2-7; 8 bases agree with TRBD1. Germline values: CDR1 MNHEY, CDR2 SVGAGI. J lost 7 bases, V lost 2 bases, and 10 bases had no gene match. CDR3 length equals 15 residues. Here the CDR3 reads CASSYVPDRAREQYF. As DNA, the CDR3 is TGTGCCAGCAGTTACGTCCCGGACAGGGCTAGGGAGCAGTACTTC.

V usage is TRBV5-6 and J usage is TRBJ1-6, with 7 bases fitting TRBD1. This CDR3 has 17 residues. After removal of 1 base from V and 1 base from J, the junction contained 5 bases not matched to a gene. Per germline, CDR1 SGHDT and CDR2 YYEEEE. The CDR3 bases are TGTGCCAGCAGCTTGAGAGAGGACAGGTCCTATAATTCACCCCTCCACTTT. Protein: CASSLREDRSYNSPLHF.

This clone showed up just a few times. This chain joins TRBV3-1 (or the pseudogene TRBV3-2) and TRBJ1-5; D gene ambiguous. CDR3 length: 14 residues. Trimming left V 4 bases short and J 0 bases short, with 7 bases between. The germline gives CDR1 LGHDT, CDR2 YNNKEL (reference sequence). CDR3 sequence reads: CASSPQDSNQPQHF. The CDR3 DNA is TGTGCCAGCAGCCCTCAGGATAGCAATCAGCCCCAGCATTTT.

The rearrangement uses TRBV30 and TRBJ1-4; 7 nucleotides line up with TRBD1. Germline V gene sequence: CDR1 GTSNPN, CDR2 SVGIG (reference sequence). The CDR3 sequence is 13 residues long. Losses at the gene ends were 1 base for V and 11 bases for J; bases not matched to a gene: 7. The chain's CDR3 is CAWSADRVGKLFF. Written as DNA, the CDR3 is TGTGCCTGGAGTGCTGACAGGGTAGGGAAACTGTTTTTT.

The chain has TRBV6-4 and TRBJ2-1; TRBD1 aligns across 11 bases. This CDR3 has 14 amino acids. Germline V CDR1 and CDR2: MRHNA, SNTAGT. Germline trimming cut 10 bases from V and 4 bases from J; bases unmatched to any gene: 6. CDR3 DNA: TGTGCCACGGGCGGGACAGGGGGTTACAATGAGCAGTTCTTC. Residues: CATGGTGGYNEQFF.

V usage is TRBV11-2 and J usage is TRBJ1-2; D not resolved. Trimming pared 4 bases from V and 6 bases from J, leaving 12 bases between. Germline-derived CDR1 and CDR2 are SGHAT and FQNNGV. The CDR3 length is 13 residues. The CDR3 sequence is CASSSRAGHGYTF. CDR3 in DNA: TGTGCCAGCAGCTCTAGGGCGGGTCATGGCTACACCTTC.

The rearrangement uses TRBV6-5 and TRBJ1-1; maybe TRBD1 (6 bases). Germline V gene sequence: CDR1 MNHEY, CDR2 SVGAGI. This CDR3 has 13 residues. V was pared by 3 bases and J by 6 bases, with 11 bases between. DNA of the CDR3: TGTGCCAGCAGTTATGGCGAGGGGGCTGAAGCTTTCTTT. It codes for CASSYGEGAEAFF.

The chain has TRBV24-1 and TRBJ2-1; D is uncertain. With 7 bases removed from V and 5 bases from J, the gap between germline ends came to 5 bases. The CDR3 is 11 residues long. Germline V gene sequence: CDR1 KGHDR, CDR2 SFDVKD. CDR3: CATSDNNEQFF. For the CDR3, the DNA is TGTGCCACCAGCGACAACAATGAGCAGTTCTTC.

The chain links TRBV7-2 to TRBJ1-1; D gene uncertain. The germline gives CDR1 SGHTA, CDR2 FQGNSA. The V end lost 2 bases, the J end lost 5 bases, and 9 bases lay between the germline ends. The CDR3 length is 13 residues. CDR3 protein: CASSLRRETEAFF. As DNA, the CDR3 is TGTGCCAGCAGCTTAAGACGGGAAACTGAAGCTTTCTTT.

This chain uses TRBV4-3 with TRBJ2-1, with D perhaps TRBD1 or TRBD2 (7 bases each). The germline V gene has CDR1 LGHNA and CDR2 YSLEER. CDR3 length: 17 amino acids. V was pared by 4 bases and J by 10 bases, with 26 bases between. In DNA, the CDR3 is TGCGCCAGCAGCCTCCAGGGGAGGACTAGGGGGCCGGGGGAGCAGTTCTTC. Translation gives CASSLQGRTRGPGEQFF.

J is TRBJ1-1 and V is TRBV7-9, with D possibly being TRBD1 (6 bases). Germline V gene data show CDR1 as SEHNR and CDR2 as FQNEAQ (reference sequence). The CDR3 loop spans 13 amino acids. V was clipped by 5 bases and J by 11 bases, with 18 bases between them. As DNA, the CDR3 is TGTGCCAGCAGCCCGCTCGGACAGCCGTGGGCTTTCTTT. Its translation is CASSPLGQPWAFF. The entire variable domain, with the rest obtained from reference TRBV7-9 and TRBJ1-1, is as follows: DTGVSQNPRHKITKRGQNVTFRCDPISEHNRLYWYRQTLGQGPEFLTYFQNEAQLEKSRLLSDRFSAERPKGSFSTLEIQRTEQGDSAMYLCASSPLGQPWAFFGQGTRLTVV.

The rearrangement links TRBV7-9 to TRBJ2-7; 10 bases align to TRBD1. The germline gives CDR1 SEHNR, CDR2 FQNEAQ (reference sequence). V lost 3 bases to trimming and J lost 2 bases; unmatched junction nucleotides: 4. This CDR3 contains 15 residues. The CDR3 protein is CASSLRDRGPYEQYF. DNA of the CDR3: TGTGCCAGCAGCTTGAGGGACAGGGGCCCCTACGAGCAGTACTTC.

This clone was detected once. The chain recombines TRBV6-2 or TRBV6-3 with TRBJ1-1; weak D call: TRBD1 (6 bases). Germline CDR1 reads MNHEY; CDR2 reads SVGEGT. V lost 4 bases and J lost 8, with 14 bases in between. The CDR3 is 13 residues long. Written as DNA, the CDR3 is TGTGCCAGCAGTTCCAGGGGCGCCAGAGAAGCTTTCTTT. It is translated as CASSSRGAREAFF.

The V call is TRBV23-1, the J call TRBJ1-5, with unresolved D. TRBV23-1 is noted as an ORF with a role that remains uncertain. The CDR3 is 17 amino acids. V was pared by 1 base and J by 0 bases, with 13 bases between. CDR3 nucleotides: TGCGCCAGCAGTCAATTCGGACGCGACTATAGCAATCAGCCCCAGCATTTT. It specifies CASSQFGRDYSNQPQHF.

This chain links TRBV6-2 or TRBV6-3 with TRBJ1-1; no clear D gene. The CDR3 contains 13 residues. V lost 0 bases and J lost 6, with 8 bases in between. Looked up from germline, CDR1 is MNHEY and CDR2 is SVGEGT. DNA for the CDR3: TGTGCCAGCAGTTACTCGACTGGGCCTGAAGCTTTCTTT. It translates to CASSYSTGPEAFF.

The rearrangement links TRBV6-5 to TRBJ1-1; TRBD1 might be the D (6 bases). With 0 bases removed from V and 1 base from J, the gap between germline ends came to 12 bases. This CDR3 contains 16 residues. CDR1 is MNHEY, CDR2 SVGAGI, per germline. The CDR3 loop reads CASSYSIPGANTEAFF. The CDR3, as DNA: TGTGCCAGCAGTTACTCGATACCGGGGGCGAACACTGAAGCTTTCTTT.

The V call is TRBV4-2, the J call TRBJ2-7; weak D call: TRBD1 (6 bases). The germline V gene has CDR1 LGHNA and CDR2 YNFKEQ. V lost 1 base and J 1 base, leaving 11 bases between the germline ends. The CDR3 is 15 residues long. The CDR3 loop reads CASSQVGASSYEQYF. CDR3 bases: TGTGCCAGCAGCCAAGTGGGGGCTTCTTCCTACGAGCAGTACTTC.